This TCR beta chain was found in a study of blood T cell repertoires in COVID-19. Study-wide background: The samples span acute and convalescent COVID-19 from the United States, Italy and Spain. PBMCs, B-cell-depleted T cells, or T cells provided the cDNA or gDNA that made up the material.

Only in-frame clones appear in the TCRdb table, and some are missing; sequencing was by immunoSEQ multiplex PCR. The sample carries over 200,000 clones, more than 85% recorded once. Trimming shortened V by 4 bases and J by 11 bases, and 18 bases separated the two germline ends. Germline V CDR1 and CDR2: SGDLS, YYNGEE. CDR3 length equals 14 residues. Residents of about two dozen US areas, aged about 18 to 95 years, made up the participants. Sequenced sample: PBMCs or T cells enriched from blood (not recorded which). The receptor was isolated from a middle-aged man who had recovered from COVID-19. This sequence joins TRBV9 and TRBJ1-4; TRBD1 might be the D (5 bases). The CDR3 is CASSRGEGPWKLFF. CDR3 sequence (DNA): TGTGCCAGCAGCCGGGGGGAGGGGCCCTGGAAACTGTTTTTT. Filled out from reference TRBV9 and TRBJ1-4, the complete variable domain reads DSGVTQTPKHLITATGQRVTLRCSPRSGDLSVYWYQQSLDQGLQFLIQYYNGEERAKGNILERFSAQQFPDLHSELNLSSLELGDSALYFCASSRGEGPWKLFFGSGTQLSVL.